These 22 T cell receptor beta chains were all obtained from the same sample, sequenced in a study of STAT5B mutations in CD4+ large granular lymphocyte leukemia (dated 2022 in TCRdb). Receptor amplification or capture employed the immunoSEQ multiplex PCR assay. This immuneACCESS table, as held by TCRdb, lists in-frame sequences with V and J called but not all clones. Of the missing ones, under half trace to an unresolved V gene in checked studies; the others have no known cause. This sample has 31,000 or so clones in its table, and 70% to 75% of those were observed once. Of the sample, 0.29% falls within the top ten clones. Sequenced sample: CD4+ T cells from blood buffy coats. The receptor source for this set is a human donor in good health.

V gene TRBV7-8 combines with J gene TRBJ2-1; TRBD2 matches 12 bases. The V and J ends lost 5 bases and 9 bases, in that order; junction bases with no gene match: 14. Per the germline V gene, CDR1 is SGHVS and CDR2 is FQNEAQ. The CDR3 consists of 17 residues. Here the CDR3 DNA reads TGTGCCAGCAGCCTAGGAAGTAGACTAGCGGGAGTGATTGAGCAGTTCTTC. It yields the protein CASSLGSRLAGVIEQFF.

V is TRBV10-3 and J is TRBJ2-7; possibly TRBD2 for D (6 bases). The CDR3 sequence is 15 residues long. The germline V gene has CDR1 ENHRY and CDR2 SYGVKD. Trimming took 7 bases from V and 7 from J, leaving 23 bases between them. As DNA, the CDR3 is TGTGCCATCACCCCGCGCCTCGGAGGGATCCCTGAGCAGTACTTC. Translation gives CAITPRLGGIPEQYF.

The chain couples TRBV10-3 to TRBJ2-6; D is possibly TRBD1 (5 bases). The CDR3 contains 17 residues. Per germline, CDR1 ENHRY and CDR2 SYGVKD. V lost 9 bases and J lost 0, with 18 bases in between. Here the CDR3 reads CAIGSEGAFSGANVLTF. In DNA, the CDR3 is TGTGCCATAGGAAGTGAAGGGGCCTTCTCTGGGGCCAACGTCCTGACTTTC.

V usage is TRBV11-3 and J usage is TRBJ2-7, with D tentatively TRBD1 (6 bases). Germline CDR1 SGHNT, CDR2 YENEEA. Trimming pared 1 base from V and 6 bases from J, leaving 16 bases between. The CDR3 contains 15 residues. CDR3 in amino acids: CASSLGGHRAGEQYF. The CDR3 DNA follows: TGTGCCAGCAGCTTAGGGGGCCACAGGGCCGGCGAGCAGTACTTC.

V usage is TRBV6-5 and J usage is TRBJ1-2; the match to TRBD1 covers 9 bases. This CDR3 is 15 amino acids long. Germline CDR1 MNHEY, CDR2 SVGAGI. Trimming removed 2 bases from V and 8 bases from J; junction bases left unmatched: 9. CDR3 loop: CASSYEKQGAGGYTF. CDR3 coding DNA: TGTGCCAGCAGTTACGAGAAACAGGGGGCGGGGGGCTACACCTTC.

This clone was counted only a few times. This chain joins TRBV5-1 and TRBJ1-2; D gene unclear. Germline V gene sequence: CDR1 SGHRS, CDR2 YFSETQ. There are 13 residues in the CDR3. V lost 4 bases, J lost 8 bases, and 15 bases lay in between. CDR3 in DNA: TGCGCCAGCAGCATGGACGGACGTGGGGGCTACACCTTC. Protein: CASSMDGRGGYTF. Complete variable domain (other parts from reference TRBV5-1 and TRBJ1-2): KAGVTQTPRYLIKTRGQQVTLSCSPISGHRSVSWYQQTPGQGLQFLFEYFSETQRNKGNFPGRFSGRQFSNSRSEMNVSTLELGDSALYLCASSMDGRGGYTFGSGTRLTVV.

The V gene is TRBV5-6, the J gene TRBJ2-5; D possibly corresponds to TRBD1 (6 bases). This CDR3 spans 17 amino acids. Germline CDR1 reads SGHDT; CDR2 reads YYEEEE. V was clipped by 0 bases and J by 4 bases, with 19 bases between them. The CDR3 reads CASSLELRTAEVETQYF. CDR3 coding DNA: TGTGCCAGCAGCTTGGAGCTCCGGACAGCCGAAGTAGAGACCCAGTACTTC.

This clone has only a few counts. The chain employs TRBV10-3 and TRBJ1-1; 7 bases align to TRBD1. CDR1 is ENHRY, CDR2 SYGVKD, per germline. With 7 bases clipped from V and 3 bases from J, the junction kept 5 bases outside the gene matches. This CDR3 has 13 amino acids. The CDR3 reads CAIMTGTDTEAFF. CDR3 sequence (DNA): TGTGCCATCATGACTGGGACAGACACTGAAGCTTTCTTT.

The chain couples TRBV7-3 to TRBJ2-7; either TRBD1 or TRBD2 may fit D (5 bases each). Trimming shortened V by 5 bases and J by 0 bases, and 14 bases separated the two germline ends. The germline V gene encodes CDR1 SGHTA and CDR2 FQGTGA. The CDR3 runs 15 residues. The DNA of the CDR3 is TGTGCCAGCAGCACGGGACGGGGAAGCTCCTACGAGCAGTACTTC. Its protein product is CASSTGRGSSYEQYF.

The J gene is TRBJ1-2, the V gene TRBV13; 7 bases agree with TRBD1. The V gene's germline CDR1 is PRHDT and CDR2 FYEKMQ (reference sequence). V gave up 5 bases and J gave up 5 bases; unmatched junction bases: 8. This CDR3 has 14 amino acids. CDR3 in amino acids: CASSKTGSRYGYTF. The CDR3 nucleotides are TGTGCCAGCAGCAAGACAGGGTCGCGTTATGGCTACACCTTC.

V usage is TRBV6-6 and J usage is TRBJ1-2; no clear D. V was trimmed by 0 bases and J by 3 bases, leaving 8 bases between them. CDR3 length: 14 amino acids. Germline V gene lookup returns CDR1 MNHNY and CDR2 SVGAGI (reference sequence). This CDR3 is CASSYSIGYYGYTF. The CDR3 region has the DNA TGTGCCAGCAGTTACTCGATTGGCTACTATGGCTACACCTTC.

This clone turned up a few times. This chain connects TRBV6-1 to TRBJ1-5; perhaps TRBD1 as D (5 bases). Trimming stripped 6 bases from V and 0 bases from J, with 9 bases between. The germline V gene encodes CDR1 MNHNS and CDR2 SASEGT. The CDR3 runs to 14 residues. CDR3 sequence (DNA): TGTGCCAGCAGGGACATCTATAGCAATCAGCCCCAGCATTTT. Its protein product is CASRDIYSNQPQHF.

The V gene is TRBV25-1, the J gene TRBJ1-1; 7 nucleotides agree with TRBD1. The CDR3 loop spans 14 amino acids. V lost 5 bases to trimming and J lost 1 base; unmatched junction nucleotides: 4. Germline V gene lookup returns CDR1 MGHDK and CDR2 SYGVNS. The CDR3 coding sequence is TGTGCCAGCAGTTTGGGACAGCCGAACACTGAAGCTTTCTTT. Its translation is CASSLGQPNTEAFF.

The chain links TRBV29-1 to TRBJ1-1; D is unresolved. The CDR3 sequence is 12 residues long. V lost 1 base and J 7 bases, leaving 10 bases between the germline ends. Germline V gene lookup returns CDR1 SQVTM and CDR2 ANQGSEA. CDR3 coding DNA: TGCAGCGTTGAAGGGGCAGAGAATGAAGCTTTCTTT. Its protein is CSVEGAENEAFF.

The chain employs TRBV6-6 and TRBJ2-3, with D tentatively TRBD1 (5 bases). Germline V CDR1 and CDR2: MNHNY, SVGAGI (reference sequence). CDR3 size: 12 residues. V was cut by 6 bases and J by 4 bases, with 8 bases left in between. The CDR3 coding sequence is TGTGCCAGCAGGAGGACACCAGATACGCAGTATTTT. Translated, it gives CASRRTPDTQYF.

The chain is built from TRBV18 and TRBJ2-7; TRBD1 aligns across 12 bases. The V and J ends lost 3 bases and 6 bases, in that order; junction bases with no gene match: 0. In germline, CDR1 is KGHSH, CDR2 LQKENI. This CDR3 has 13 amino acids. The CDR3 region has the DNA TGTGCCAGCTCACCGGGACAGGGGGCCGAGCAGTACTTC. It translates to CASSPGQGAEQYF.

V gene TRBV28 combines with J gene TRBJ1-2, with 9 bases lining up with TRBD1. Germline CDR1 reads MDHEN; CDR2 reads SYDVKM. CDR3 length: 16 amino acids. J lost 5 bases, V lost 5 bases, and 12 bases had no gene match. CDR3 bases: TGTGCCAGCAGTACGCCGGGACAGGGAGCAACTTATGGCTACACCTTC. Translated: CASSTPGQGATYGYTF.

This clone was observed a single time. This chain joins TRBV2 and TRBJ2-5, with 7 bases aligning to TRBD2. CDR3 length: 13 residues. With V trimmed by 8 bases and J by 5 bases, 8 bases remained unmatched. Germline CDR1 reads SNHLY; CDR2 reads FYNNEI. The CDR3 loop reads CASVGGVRETQYF. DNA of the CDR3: TGTGCCAGCGTGGGGGGGGTACGGGAGACCCAGTACTTC.

CDR3 in DNA: TGCGCCAGCACGGATCGACCTCTCTATGGCTACACCTTC. It is translated as CASTDRPLYGYTF. The V gene is TRBV10-2, the J gene TRBJ1-2; D uncertain. Trimming left V 7 bases short and J 4 bases short, with 13 bases between. Germline assignment: CDR1 WSHSY and CDR2 SAAADI. The CDR3 extends over 13 amino acids.

The CDR3 DNA reads TGTGCCAGTAGTGTGGACAGGGGATTCGGGGAGCTGTTTTTT. Encoded protein: CASSVDRGFGELFF. The chain couples TRBV19 to TRBJ2-2; 9 bases match TRBD1. Per the germline V gene, CDR1 is LNHDA and CDR2 is SQIVND (reference sequence). With 5 bases clipped from V and 7 bases from J, the junction kept 5 bases outside the gene matches. CDR3 size: 14 residues.

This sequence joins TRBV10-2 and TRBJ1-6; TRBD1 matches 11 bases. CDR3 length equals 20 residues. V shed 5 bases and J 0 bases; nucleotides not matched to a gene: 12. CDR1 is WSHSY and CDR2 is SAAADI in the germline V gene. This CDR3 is CASSPIGGQGASSYNSPLHF. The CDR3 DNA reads TGCGCCAGCAGTCCCATAGGAGGACAGGGGGCGAGCTCCTATAATTCACCCCTCCACTTT.

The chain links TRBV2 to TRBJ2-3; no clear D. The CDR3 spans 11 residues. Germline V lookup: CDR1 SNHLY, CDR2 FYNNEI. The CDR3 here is CALRFSDTQYF. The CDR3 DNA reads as TGTGCTCTCCGGTTTTCGGATACGCAGTATTTT. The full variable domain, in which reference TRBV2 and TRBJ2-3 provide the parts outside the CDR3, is EPEVTQTPSHQVTQMGQEVILRCVPISNHLYFYWYRQILGQKVEFLVSFYNNEISEKSEIFDDQFSVERPDGSNFTLKIRSTKLEDSAMYFCALRFSDTQYFGPGTRLTVL.